The rows below give T cell receptor beta chains drawn from one sample of a study of OX40 agonist ivuxolimab in advanced cancers. Repertoires were generated with immunoSEQ multiplex PCR, while TCRdb's copy carries only in-frame clones and drops some. This table has more than 60,000 clones, 65% to 90% appearing once. The sample here was CD4+ or CD8+ T cells sorted from blood, taken in a trial of the OX40 agonist ivuxolimab. These receptor sequences come from an adult with an advanced solid tumor such as melanoma, head and neck, liver or kidney cancer. The CDR3 runs from the conserved cysteine through the conserved F or W. Each record gives: J gene, V gene, clone size, D gene, CDR3 DNA, CDR3 protein. D genes are given only for firm matches. Only part of the rows carry a size: once, few, many, or a class if the clone is expanded.

TRBJ2-7,TRBV4-2,.,.,TGTGCCAGCAGCCAAGAACGGCTCTTCTACGAGCAGTACTTC,CASSQERLFYEQYF
TRBJ2-6,TRBV7-3,.,.,TGTGCCAGCAGCTTGTCACAGGGAGTCTCTGGGGCCAACGTCCTGACTTTC,CASSLSQGVSGANVLTF
TRBJ2-7,TRBV7-2,.,TRBD1,TGTGCCAGCAGCCCCCAGGCAGGGGGCGCGAACGAGCAGTACTTC,CASSPQAGGANEQYF
TRBJ2-1,TRBV7-2,.,.,TGTGCCAGCAGCTTGAACAGGGTTGATGAGCAGTTCTTC,CASSLNRVDEQFF
TRBJ1-4,TRBV6-5,.,.,TGTGCCAGCACCCGCCCTGCAACTAATGAAAAACTGTTTTTT,CASTRPATNEKLFF
TRBJ2-5,TRBV18,.,.,TGTGCCAGCTCCCCCATAGGGATCCAAGAGACCCAGTACTTC,CASSPIGIQETQYF
TRBJ1-2,TRBV5-5,.,.,TGTGCCAGCAGCTACGGGACCGAGAACTATGGCTACACCTTC,CASSYGTENYGYTF
TRBJ1-2,TRBV5-1,.,.,TGCGCCAGCAGCTTTCAGGGGCAGAACTATGGCTACACCTTC,CASSFQGQNYGYTF
TRBJ1-1,TRBV5-6,.,.,TGTGCCAGCAGCTTTAGGCGAACTGAAGCTTTCTTT,CASSFRRTEAFF
TRBJ2-3,TRBV6-5,once,.,TGTGCCAGCAGTTACACAGGCCACGCCACAGATACGCAGTATTTT,CASSYTGHATDTQYF
TRBJ2-7,TRBV7-9,.,.,TGTGCCAGCAGCTTAGATAGGGTCGAGCAGTACTTC,CASSLDRVEQYF
TRBJ1-1,TRBV2,once,.,TGTGCCAGCAGTGGTCGGGCGGGGGCTGAAGCTTTCTTT,CASSGRAGAEAFF
TRBJ2-5,TRBV5-4,.,.,TGTGCCAGCAGCTTGTCAGGGCTGGGGGAGACCCAGTACTTC,CASSLSGLGETQYF
TRBJ1-1,TRBV4-3,few,.,TGCGCCAGCAGCCAAGAATGGGGACCTGAAGCTTTCTTT,CASSQEWGPEAFF
TRBJ1-2,TRBV12-5,.,.,TGTGCTAGTGGTTTGTCGGATTCTGGTGGCGACACCTTC,CASGLSDSGGDTF
TRBJ2-1,TRBV11-2,.,TRBD1,TGTGCCAGCAGCTACGGGACAGACAATGAGCAGTTCTTC,CASSYGTDNEQFF
TRBJ2-7,TRBV18,.,TRBD1,TGTGCCAGCTCACCGGACAGGGCCTACGAGCAGTACTTC,CASSPDRAYEQYF
TRBJ1-1,TRBV6-1,.,TRBD1,TGTGCCAGCAGTAAGGGACAGACCCACACTGAAGCTTTCTTT,CASSKGQTHTEAFF
TRBJ2-3,TRBV5-1,.,.,TGCGCCAGCAGCCCCCCGGAGGGTAGCGGCACAGATACGCAGTATTTT,CASSPPEGSGTDTQYF